The 22 T cell receptor beta chains listed next were all sequenced from one sample in a study of Ad26.COV2.S vaccination and SARS-CoV-2 variants. Here immunoSEQ multiplex PCR was the method, and the copy in TCRdb shows in-frame clones only, minus some. The sample shows around 450,000 clones, roughly 89% of them seen only once. Treatment denoted: around 19 received Ad26.COV2.S at low or high dose, single or two shots; about five received placebo; per-sample allocation not given. Sampling was performed 63 days after the first vaccine or placebo injection. The sample here was peripheral blood, taken in a trial of Ad26.COV2.S vaccine versus placebo. Source of these receptors: a person aged 18 to 65 who received the Ad26.COV2.S COVID-19 vaccine or a placebo.

V and J are TRBV5-1 and TRBJ1-3; 7 positions agree with TRBD1. Germline V CDR1 and CDR2: SGHRS, YFSETQ. Trimming took 4 bases from V and 7 from J; bases not matched to a gene: 2. The CDR3 spans 12 residues. CDR3 region: CASSMTGNTIYF. The CDR3 DNA sequence: TGCGCCAGCAGCATGACAGGGAACACCATATATTTT.

The chain uses TRBV27 and TRBJ1-2, with D possibly TRBD1 on 5 matching bases. The CDR3 totals 13 residues. Trimming cost V 2 bases and J 7 bases, with 11 bases left between them. Germline V lookup: CDR1 MNHEY, CDR2 SMNVEV (reference sequence). CDR3 bases: TGTGCCAGCAGTTTAATCGGGGCTGGTGGCTACACCTTC. Amino acid sequence: CASSLIGAGGYTF.

The CDR3 region is CASSYQVNQPQHF. CDR3 in DNA: TGTGCCAGCAGTTACCAGGTTAATCAGCCCCAGCATTTT. The chain employs TRBV6-5 and TRBJ1-5; D is uncertain. V was pared by 2 bases and J by 4 bases, with 6 bases between. The CDR3 length is 13 residues. The germline CDR1 and CDR2 sequences are MNHEY and SVGAGI.

This clone has more than one count but fewer than ten. This chain uses TRBV29-1 with TRBJ1-1; 8 bases are shared with TRBD1. The CDR3 length is 11 residues. Germline assignment: CDR1 SQVTM and CDR2 ANQGSEA. Trimming took 4 bases from V and 7 from J; bases not matched to a gene: 2. CDR3: CSVAGQGEAFF. CDR3 nucleotides: TGCAGCGTTGCCGGACAGGGTGAAGCTTTCTTT.

V usage is TRBV15 and J usage is TRBJ1-5; no clear D gene. Between the trimmed V and J ends, which lost 3 bases and 4 bases, there was a span of 16 bases. Looked up from germline, CDR1 is LNHNV and CDR2 is YYDKDF (reference sequence). CDR3 length equals 16 residues. This chain's CDR3 is CATSRWTMKTNQPQHF. In DNA, the CDR3 is TGTGCCACCAGCAGGTGGACGATGAAAACTAATCAGCCCCAGCATTTT.

The rearrangement joins TRBV7-2 to TRBJ1-5; 9 bases match TRBD1. Looked up from germline, CDR1 is SGHTA and CDR2 is FQGNSA. V gave up 5 bases and J gave up 4 bases; unmatched junction bases: 12. There are 17 residues in the CDR3. DNA for the CDR3: TGTGCCAGCAGCCTCCGCTCGGGACAGGGCACAAATCAGCCCCAGCATTTT. Its protein product is CASSLRSGQGTNQPQHF.

This rearrangement joins TRBV6-5 to TRBJ1-1, with D perhaps TRBD1 (6 bases). The V gene lost 0 bases and the J gene lost 4 bases, with 12 bases spanning the gap. The germline gives CDR1 MNHEY, CDR2 SVGAGI. This CDR3 spans 15 amino acids. DNA for the CDR3: TGTGCCAGCAGTTACTCGAGGGGGGATAGCACTGAAGCTTTCTTT. Translation gives CASSYSRGDSTEAFF.

The chain joins TRBV6-1 to TRBJ2-3; TRBD2 is a possible D gene (6 bases). Germline lookup yields CDR1 MNHNS and CDR2 SASEGT. The length of the CDR3 is 12 residues. Trimming stripped 2 bases from V and 8 bases from J, with 8 bases between. CDR3 in DNA: TGTGCCAGCAGTGAATTGGGGGGTACGCAGTATTTT. This codes for CASSELGGTQYF.

The CDR3 coding sequence is TGTGCCACCCGGTCGCCTGGGGCGACCGGGGAGCTGTTTTTT. Residues: CATRSPGATGELFF. This sequence joins TRBV24-1 and TRBJ2-2; weak D call: TRBD1 (5 bases). V was pared by 9 bases and J by 5 bases, with 15 bases between. The CDR3 runs to 14 residues. The germline V gene has CDR1 KGHDR and CDR2 SFDVKD.

This clone was seen a few times. The same CDR3 also results from other DNA sequences found in this sample. The chain employs TRBV2 and TRBJ1-5, with D possibly TRBD1 on 5 matching bases. V was shortened by 3 bases and J by 4 bases, with 7 bases between the two germline ends. Germline V gene data show CDR1 as SNHLY and CDR2 as FYNNEI. The CDR3 is 13 residues long. The CDR3 is CASSEGGNQPQHF. For the CDR3, the DNA is TGTGCCAGCAGTGAGGGGGGGAATCAGCCCCAGCATTTT.

V gene TRBV5-1 combines with J gene TRBJ2-1; the D gene is possibly TRBD2 (6 bases). The V end was cut by 7 bases, the J end by 13 bases, with 21 bases between. Germline loops: CDR1 SGHRS, CDR2 YFSETQ. CDR3 size: 13 residues. In DNA form, the CDR3 reads TGCGCCAGCCGAACCGCGCCGGGGGATGCTCAGTTCTTC. This gives the protein CASRTAPGDAQFF.

This chain uses TRBV4-3 with TRBJ2-3; 9 nucleotides match TRBD2. CDR1 LGHNA and CDR2 YSLEER come from the germline V gene. Trimming took 4 bases from V and 6 from J; bases not matched to a gene: 14. CDR3 size: 17 residues. CDR3 loop: CASSPLPIAGAGDTQYF. The DNA of the CDR3 is TGCGCCAGCAGCCCCCTTCCCATAGCGGGGGCGGGGGATACGCAGTATTTT.

V is TRBV7-9 and J is TRBJ1-1; D is undetermined. The germline V gene encodes CDR1 SEHNR and CDR2 FQNEAQ (reference sequence). The length of the CDR3 is 15 residues. The V and J ends lost 5 bases and 3 bases respectively, with 16 bases between them. CDR3 sequence (DNA): TGTGCCAGCAGCCCTCACCATAAGATGTACACTGAAGCTTTCTTT. Its protein is CASSPHHKMYTEAFF.

The genes are TRBV7-6 and TRBJ1-2; 7 bases agree with TRBD1. Germline assignment: CDR1 SGHVS and CDR2 FNYEAQ. The junction had 6 bases not matched to a gene; V was cut back by 3 bases and J by 8 bases. The CDR3 sequence is 13 residues long. CDR3: CASSLSLGGGYTF. The DNA of the CDR3 is TGTGCCAGCAGCTTGTCCCTAGGGGGCGGCTACACCTTC.

The chain uses TRBV3-1 (or the pseudogene TRBV3-2) and TRBJ1-1, with TRBD1 matching over 9 bases. Germline V gene sequence: CDR1 LGHDT, CDR2 YNNKEL (reference sequence). V trimming: 4 bases; J trimming: 8 bases; junction bases outside the gene matches: 8. This CDR3 has 14 amino acids. In DNA form, the CDR3 reads TGTGCCAGCAGCCGAACAGGGGGCGTAGGGGAAGCTTTCTTT. It specifies CASSRTGGVGEAFF.

The chain couples TRBV21-1 to TRBJ2-7. TRBV21-1 has pseudogene status. The CDR3 sequence is 11 residues long. The DNA for the CDR3 is TGTGCCGGTCGGGACCGCTACGAGCAGTACGTC. Its protein is CAGRDRYEQYV.

The V gene is TRBV7-6, the J gene TRBJ2-5, with TRBD2 matching over 12 bases. V lost 1 base and J lost 0; bases outside the gene matches: 9. There are 19 residues in the CDR3. Germline lookup yields CDR1 SGHVS and CDR2 FNYEAQ. The CDR3 loop is CASSLVEEASGGDQETQYF. The CDR3 bases are TGTGCCAGCAGCTTAGTTGAAGAGGCTAGCGGGGGGGACCAAGAGACCCAGTACTTC.

This clone was found a few times. The V and J genes are TRBV18 and TRBJ2-5; TRBD2 matches at 10 bases. Germline values: CDR1 KGHSH, CDR2 LQKENI. J was trimmed by 0 bases and V by 3 bases; bases with no gene match: 4. The CDR3 runs to 16 residues. CDR3 in amino acids: CASSPPSGSYQETQYF. CDR3 sequence (DNA): TGTGCCAGCTCACCCCCTAGCGGGAGTTACCAAGAGACCCAGTACTTC.

This clone was counted a single time. V gene TRBV5-1 combines with J gene TRBJ2-3; 9 nucleotides match TRBD2. Germline CDR1 is SGHRS and CDR2 is YFSETQ. There are 14 residues in the CDR3. Unmatched junction bases numbered 3, after V lost 4 bases and J lost 3 bases. CDR3 DNA sequence: TGCGCCAGCAGCGTAGCGGGGGTAACAGATACGCAGTATTTT. Encoded protein: CASSVAGVTDTQYF.

The chain employs TRBV6-2 or TRBV6-3 and TRBJ2-4; D uncertain. CDR1 is MNHEY and CDR2 is SVGEGT in the germline V gene. With 0 bases removed from V and 0 bases from J, the gap between germline ends came to 6 bases. The CDR3 contains 15 residues. CDR3 bases: TGTGCCAGCAGTTACTCGGGGATAGCCAAAAACATTCAGTACTTC. It translates to CASSYSGIAKNIQYF.

Turning to this clone: The conserved closing phenylalanine or tryptophan is absent in this CDR3, likely reflecting a read error. Because the CDR3's place on the DNA is in doubt, the DNA is left out and the CDR3 is given as listed by TCRdb. This chain connects TRBV5-4 to TRBJ1-1. Germline CDR1 SGHNT, CDR2 YYREEE (reference sequence). The CDR3 spans 11 amino acids, including both terminal residues. CDR3 loop: CASSFGAEGEY.

This sequence joins TRBV7-2 and TRBJ1-1; 7 nucleotides align to TRBD1. Germline-derived CDR1 and CDR2 are SGHTA and FQGNSA. V shed 3 bases and J 8 bases; nucleotides not matched to a gene: 6. CDR3 length equals 13 residues. The CDR3: CASSFNRQGEAFF. The CDR3 DNA is TGTGCCAGCAGCTTTAACAGACAGGGCGAAGCTTTCTTT. The complete variable domain, with remaining parts taken from reference TRBV7-2 and TRBJ1-1, reads GAGVSQSPSNKVTEKGKDVELRCDPISGHTALYWYRQSLGQGLEFLIYFQGNSAPDKSGLPSDRFSAERTGGSVSTLTIQRTQQEDSAVYLCASSFNRQGEAFFGQGTRLTVV.